The sequence of this T cell receptor (beta chain) was determined in a study of shared clonotypes between healthy human individuals. Study-wide results and caveats: Sorted-subset sequencing was shown by rarefaction to be incomplete despite large depth. About 5% of naive CD4 clonotypes were common to a few donors.

Turning to this clone: Its antigen is not known.

Every subset had its genomic DNA shared out evenly among several immunoSEQ plates. Clones were read by immunoSEQ multiplex PCR, and TCRdb kept only the in-frame ones, dropping some. The sample shows 2 million to 2.5 million clones, more than 90% of them seen only once. The clonotype was recovered from a man younger than 35 in good health. The sequenced sample was naive CD4+ T cells sorted from blood. Subset specified: CD45RA+ positively selected.

The CDR3 coding sequence is TGTGCCAGCAGCTATTTTACTAGCGGCTATCAAGAGACCCAGTACTTC. It translates to CASSYFTSGYQETQYF. The J gene is TRBJ2-5, the V gene TRBV7-6, with 8 positions matching TRBD2. Germline V CDR1 and CDR2: SGHVS, FNYEAQ. The CDR3 consists of 16 residues. Germline trimming cut 4 bases from V and 2 bases from J; bases unmatched to any gene: 9.